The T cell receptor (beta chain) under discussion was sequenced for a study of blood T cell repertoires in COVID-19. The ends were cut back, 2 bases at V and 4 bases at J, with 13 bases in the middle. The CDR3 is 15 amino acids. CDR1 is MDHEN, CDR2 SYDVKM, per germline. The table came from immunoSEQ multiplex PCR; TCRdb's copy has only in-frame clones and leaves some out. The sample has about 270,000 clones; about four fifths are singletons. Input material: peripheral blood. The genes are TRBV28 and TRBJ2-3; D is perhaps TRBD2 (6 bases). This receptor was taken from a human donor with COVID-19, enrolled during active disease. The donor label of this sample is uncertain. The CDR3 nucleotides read TGTGCCAGCAGTTTAGGGGCTAGCGTCGCAGATACGCAGTATTTT. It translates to CASSLGASVADTQYF.